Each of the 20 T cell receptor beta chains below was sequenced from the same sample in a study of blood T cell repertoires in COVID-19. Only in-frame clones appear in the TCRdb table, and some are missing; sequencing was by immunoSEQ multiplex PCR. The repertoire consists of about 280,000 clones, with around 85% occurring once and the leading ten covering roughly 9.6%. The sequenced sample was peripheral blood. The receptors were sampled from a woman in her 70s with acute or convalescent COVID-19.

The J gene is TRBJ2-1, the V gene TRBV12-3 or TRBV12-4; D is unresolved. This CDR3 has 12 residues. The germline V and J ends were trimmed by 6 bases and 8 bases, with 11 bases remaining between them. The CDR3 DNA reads TGTGCCAGCAGCCCTCCACTGGATGAGCAGTTCTTC. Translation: CASSPPLDEQFF.

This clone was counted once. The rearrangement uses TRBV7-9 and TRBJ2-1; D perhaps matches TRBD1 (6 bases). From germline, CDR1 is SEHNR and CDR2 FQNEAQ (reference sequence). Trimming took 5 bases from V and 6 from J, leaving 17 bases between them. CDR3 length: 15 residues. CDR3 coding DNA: TGTGCCAGCAGCCTATCCACAGGGTTGGGCAATGAGCAGTTCTTC. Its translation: CASSLSTGLGNEQFF.

CDR3 loop: CASSPTGQRGYTF. CDR3 in DNA: TGTGCCAGCAGTCCTACAGGGCAGCGTGGCTACACCTTC. J is TRBJ1-2 and V is TRBV12-3 or TRBV12-4; D is possibly TRBD1 (6 bases). This CDR3 has 13 residues. V lost 5 bases and J lost 7, with 14 bases in between.

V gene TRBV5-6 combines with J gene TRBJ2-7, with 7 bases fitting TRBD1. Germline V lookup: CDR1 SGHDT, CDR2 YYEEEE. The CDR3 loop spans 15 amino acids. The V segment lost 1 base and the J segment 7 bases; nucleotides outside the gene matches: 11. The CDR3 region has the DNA TGTGCCAGCAGCTTGAACAGGGGTCGTTCTGGTGAGCAGTACTTC. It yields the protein CASSLNRGRSGEQYF.

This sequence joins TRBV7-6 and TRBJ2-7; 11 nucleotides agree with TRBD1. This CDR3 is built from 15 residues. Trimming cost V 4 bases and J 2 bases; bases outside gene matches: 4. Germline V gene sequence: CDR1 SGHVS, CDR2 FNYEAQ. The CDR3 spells CASSSGTGGAYEQYF. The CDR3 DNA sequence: TGTGCCAGCAGCTCAGGGACAGGGGGTGCCTACGAGCAGTACTTC.

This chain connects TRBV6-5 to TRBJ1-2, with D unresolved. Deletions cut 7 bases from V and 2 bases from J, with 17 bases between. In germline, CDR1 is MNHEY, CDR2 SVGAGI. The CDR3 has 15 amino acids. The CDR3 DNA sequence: TGTGCCAGCATTCCTAACGGGGTACTGAACTATGGCTACACCTTC. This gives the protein CASIPNGVLNYGYTF.

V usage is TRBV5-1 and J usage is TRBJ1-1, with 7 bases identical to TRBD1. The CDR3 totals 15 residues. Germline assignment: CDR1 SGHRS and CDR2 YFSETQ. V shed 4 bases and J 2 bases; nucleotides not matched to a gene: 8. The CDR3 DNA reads TGCGCCAGCAGCCCTTCGACAGGGTCTAACACTGAAGCTTTCTTT. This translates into CASSPSTGSNTEAFF.

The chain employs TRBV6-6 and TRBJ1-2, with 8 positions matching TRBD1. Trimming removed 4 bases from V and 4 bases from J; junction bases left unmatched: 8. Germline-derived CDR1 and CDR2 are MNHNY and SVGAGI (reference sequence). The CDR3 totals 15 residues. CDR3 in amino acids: CASSSFGQGGYGYTF. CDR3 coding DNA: TGTGCCAGCAGTTCCTTTGGACAGGGAGGCTATGGCTACACCTTC.

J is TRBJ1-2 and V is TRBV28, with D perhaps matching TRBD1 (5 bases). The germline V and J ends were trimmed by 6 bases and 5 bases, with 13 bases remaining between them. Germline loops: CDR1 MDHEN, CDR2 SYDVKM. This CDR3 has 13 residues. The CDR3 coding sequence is TGTGCCAGCAGCACGCCAGGGAGGTATGGCTACACCTTC. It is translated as CASSTPGRYGYTF.

For the CDR3, the DNA is TGCGCCAGCAGCTTGCCCAGAGGCGGCGAGCAGTACTTC. Amino acid sequence: CASSLPRGGEQYF. The chain has TRBV5-1 and TRBJ2-7; no reliable D call. The CDR3 spans 13 residues. Per germline, CDR1 SGHRS and CDR2 YFSETQ. The V end lost 1 base, the J end lost 6 bases, and 11 bases lay between the germline ends.

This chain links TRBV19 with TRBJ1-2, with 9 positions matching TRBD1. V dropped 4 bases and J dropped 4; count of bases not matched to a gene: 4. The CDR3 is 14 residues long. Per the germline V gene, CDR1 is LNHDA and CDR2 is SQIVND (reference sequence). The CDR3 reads CASSTTGGGYGYTF. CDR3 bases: TGTGCCAGTAGTACCACAGGGGGCGGCTATGGCTACACCTTC.

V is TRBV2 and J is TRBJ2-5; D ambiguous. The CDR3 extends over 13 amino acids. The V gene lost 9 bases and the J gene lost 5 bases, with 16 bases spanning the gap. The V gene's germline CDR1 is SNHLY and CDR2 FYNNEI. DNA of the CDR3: TGTGCCAGTCAAGAACTGCCCGGGGAGACCCAGTACTTC. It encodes CASQELPGETQYF. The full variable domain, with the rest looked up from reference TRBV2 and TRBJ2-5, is EPEVTQTPSHQVTQMGQEVILRCVPISNHLYFYWYRQILGQKVEFLVSFYNNEISEKSEIFDDQFSVERPDGSNFTLKIRSTKLEDSAMYFCASQELPGETQYFGPGTRLLVL.

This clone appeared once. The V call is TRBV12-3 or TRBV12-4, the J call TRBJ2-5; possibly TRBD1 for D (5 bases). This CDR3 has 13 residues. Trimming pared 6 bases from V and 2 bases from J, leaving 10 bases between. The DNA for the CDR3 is TGTGCCAGCAGCAACACAGGACAAGAGACCCAGTACTTC. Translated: CASSNTGQETQYF.

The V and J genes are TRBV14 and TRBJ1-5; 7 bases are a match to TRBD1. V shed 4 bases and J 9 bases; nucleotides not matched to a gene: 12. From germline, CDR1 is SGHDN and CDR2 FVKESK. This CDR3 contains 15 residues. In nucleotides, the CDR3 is TGTGCCAGCAGCCCCGGGACAGTCCTCTGTCGGCCCCAGCATTTT. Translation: CASSPGTVLCRPQHF.

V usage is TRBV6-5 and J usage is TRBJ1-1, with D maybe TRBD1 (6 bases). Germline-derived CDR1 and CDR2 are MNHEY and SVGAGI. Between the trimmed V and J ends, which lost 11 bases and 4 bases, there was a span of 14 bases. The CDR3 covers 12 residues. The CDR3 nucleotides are TGTGCCGGGGAACAGGGTTTCACTGAAGCTTTCTTT. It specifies CAGEQGFTEAFF.

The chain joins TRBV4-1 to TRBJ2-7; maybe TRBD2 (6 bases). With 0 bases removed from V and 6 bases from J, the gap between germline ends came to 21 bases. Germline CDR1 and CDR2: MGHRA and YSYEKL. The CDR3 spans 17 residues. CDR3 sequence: CASSQDRGAATISEQYF. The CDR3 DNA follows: TGCGCCAGCAGCCAAGATCGCGGGGCAGCCACCATCTCCGAGCAGTACTTC.

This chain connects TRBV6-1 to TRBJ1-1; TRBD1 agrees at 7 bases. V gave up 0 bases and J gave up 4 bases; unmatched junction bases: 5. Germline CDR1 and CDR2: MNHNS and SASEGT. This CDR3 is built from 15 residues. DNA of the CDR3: TGTGCCAGCAGTGAAGCCTCAGGGGGGAGCACTGAAGCTTTCTTT. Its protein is CASSEASGGSTEAFF.

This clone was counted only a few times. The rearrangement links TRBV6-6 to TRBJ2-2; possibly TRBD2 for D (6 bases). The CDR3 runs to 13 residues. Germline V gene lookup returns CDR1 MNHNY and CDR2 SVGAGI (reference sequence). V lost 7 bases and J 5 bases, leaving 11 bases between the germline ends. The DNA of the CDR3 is TGTGCCAGCACCGAAGCGGGTACCGGGGAGCTGTTTTTT. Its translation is CASTEAGTGELFF.

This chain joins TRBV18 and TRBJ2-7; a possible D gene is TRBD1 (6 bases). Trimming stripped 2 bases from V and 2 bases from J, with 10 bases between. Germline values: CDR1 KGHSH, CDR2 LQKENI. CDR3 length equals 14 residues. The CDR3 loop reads CASSPDRPPYEQYF. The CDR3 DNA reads TGTGCCAGCTCACCAGACAGGCCGCCCTACGAGCAGTACTTC.

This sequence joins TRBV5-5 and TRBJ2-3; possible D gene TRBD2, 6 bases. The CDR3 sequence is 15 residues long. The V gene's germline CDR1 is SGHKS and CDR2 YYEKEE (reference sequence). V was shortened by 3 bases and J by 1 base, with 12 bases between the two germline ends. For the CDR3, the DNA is TGTGCCAGCAGCTCGCGGGGTTGGGGCACAGATACGCAGTATTTT. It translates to CASSSRGWGTDTQYF.